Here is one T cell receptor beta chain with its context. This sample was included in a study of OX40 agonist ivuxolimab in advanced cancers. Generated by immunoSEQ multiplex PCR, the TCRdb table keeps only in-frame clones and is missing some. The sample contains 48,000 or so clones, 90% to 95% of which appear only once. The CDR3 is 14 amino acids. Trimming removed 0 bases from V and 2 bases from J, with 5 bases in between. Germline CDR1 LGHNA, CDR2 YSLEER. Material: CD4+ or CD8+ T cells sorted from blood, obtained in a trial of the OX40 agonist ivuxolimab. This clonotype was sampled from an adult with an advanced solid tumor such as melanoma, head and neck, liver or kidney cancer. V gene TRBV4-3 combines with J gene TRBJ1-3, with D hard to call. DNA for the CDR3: TGCGCCAGCAGCCAAGATCAGGCTGGAAACACCATATATTTT. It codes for CASSQDQAGNTIYF.